This TCR beta chain was retrieved from a study of Graves' ophthalmopathy and Graves' hyperthyroidism. Amplified TCR beta CDR3 regions were obtained using RNA transcripts as template. Second-round multiplex PCR came after a first-round RT-PCR that employed HTBI primers. TCRdb re-called the multiplex PCR reads with MiXCR, one entry per CDR3 protein. The top ten hold approximately 7% of the sample, which has about 620,000 distinct CDR3 sequences, about a fifth seen once. In this sample, this clonotype turned up many times. The sequence was collected from a woman between 18 and 29 years old with stable Graves' hyperthyroidism. Some clones in this sample may be carry-over from other donors' samples. Material for sequencing was peripheral blood.

The CDR3 region is CAIAGGTGYEQYF. In DNA form, the CDR3 reads TGTGCCATCGCCGGGGGGACAGGCTACGAGCAGTACTTC. V and J are TRBV10-3 and TRBJ2-7, with TRBD1 as a possible D gene (8 bases). V lost 8 bases to trimming and J lost 3 bases, with 14 bases between them. The germline CDR1 and CDR2 sequences are ENHRY and SYGVKD. The CDR3 is made up of 13 amino acids.